The 22 T cell receptor beta chains below all came from one sample that was sequenced in a study of blood T cells in healthy people across ages. Then a second PCR, running about 6 to 12 cycles, was carried out with a sample-barcoded 5' primer and a J-beta primer mix. MiXCR, run by TCRdb on the 5' RACE reads, gives a single entry per CDR3 protein. Of roughly 2 million distinct CDR3 sequences listed, around 48% are singletons. The sequenced material came from blood. The receptors shown here come from a woman in her thirties or forties in good health.

The chain combines TRBV11-2 with TRBJ2-7; no reliable D call. The DNA end lines up better with TRBJ2-4; the J call may be wrong. Germline CDR1 SGHAT, CDR2 FQNNGV. The CDR3 extends over 15 amino acids. In nucleotides, the CDR3 is TGTGCCACCAACCCCGGGCCGCTCGATCGAAACATTCAGTACTTC. Amino acid sequence: CATNPGPLDRNIQYF.

V gene TRBV5-1 combines with J gene TRBJ2-3; 12 bases fit TRBD2. The CDR3 is 17 residues long. V trimming: 4 bases; J trimming: 2 bases; junction bases outside the gene matches: 8. Germline loops: CDR1 SGHRS, CDR2 YFSETQ. For the CDR3, the DNA is TGCGCCAGCAGCCCTTCCCGGACTAGCGGGGTCACAGATACGCAGTATTTT. This encodes CASSPSRTSGVTDTQYF. Drawing the rest from reference TRBV5-1 and TRBJ2-3, the complete variable domain is KAGVTQTPRYLIKTRGQQVTLSCSPISGHRSVSWYQQTPGQGLQFLFEYFSETQRNKGNFPGRFSGRQFSNSRSEMNVSTLELGDSALYLCASSPSRTSGVTDTQYFGPGTRLTVL.

CDR3 sequence reads: CASSPYPPTGGMDTGELFF. CDR3 coding DNA: TGTGCCAGCAGTCCTTACCCCCCGACAGGGGGAATGGACACCGGGGAGCTGTTTTTT. This sequence joins TRBV6-1 and TRBJ2-2; 9 nucleotides agree with TRBD1. This CDR3 is 19 amino acids long. Per the germline V gene, CDR1 is MNHNS and CDR2 is SASEGT. V dropped 5 bases and J dropped 3; count of bases not matched to a gene: 16.

This clonotype was detected many times. This rearrangement joins TRBV7-2 to TRBJ2-7, with D unclear. The CDR3 contains 14 residues. Trimming stripped 1 base from V and 0 bases from J, with 7 bases between. CDR1 is SGHTA, CDR2 FQGNSA, per germline. The CDR3 DNA reads TGTGCCAGCAGCTTAGGACTCCGCTCCTACGAGCAGTACTTC. Amino acid sequence: CASSLGLRSYEQYF.

This chain links TRBV5-6 with TRBJ2-4; D is undetermined. The DNA end is a closer match to TRBJ2-7, so the J assignment may be wrong. Germline assignment: CDR1 SGHDT and CDR2 YYEEEE. The CDR3 is made up of 14 amino acids. In DNA form, the CDR3 reads TGTGCCAGCAGCTTGGTAGTGGCGGTAGACGAGCAGTACTTC. The encoded protein is CASSLVVAVDEQYF.

This chain links TRBV7-9 with TRBJ2-4, with D tentatively TRBD2 (5 bases). Trimming pared 5 bases from V and 13 bases from J, leaving 12 bases between. CDR3 length: 11 residues. Germline-derived CDR1 and CDR2 are SEHNR and FQNEAQ (reference sequence). The CDR3 loop reads CASSPQTTQYF. In DNA form, the CDR3 reads TGTGCCAGCAGCCCCCAGACTACCCAGTACTTC.

J is TRBJ2-7 and V is TRBV11-1; 9 bases align to TRBD1. CDR1 and CDR2 (germline): SGHAT, FQDESV (reference sequence). This CDR3 is 15 amino acids long. V lost 5 bases to trimming and J lost 4 bases; unmatched junction nucleotides: 9. The CDR3 sequence is CASSGSTGGTYEQYF. The CDR3 DNA sequence: TGTGCCAGCAGCGGTTCCACAGGGGGCACTTACGAGCAGTACTTC.

The count of this clonotype is one. Relative to the germline gene, one junction end is altered; a read error may explain this. The V gene is TRBV6-1, the J gene TRBJ2-3; 8 bases agree with TRBD2. The length of the CDR3 is 18 residues. Germline assignment: CDR1 MNHNS and CDR2 SASEGT. The CDR3 DNA reads TGTGCCAGCAGGGGTCTAGCGGGCGGAACAACTAGCACAGGTACGCAGTATTTT. The encoded protein is CASRGLAGGTTSTGTQYF.

This chain connects TRBV29-1 to TRBJ1-2; D uncertain. The V gene's germline CDR1 is SQVTM and CDR2 ANQGSEA. The CDR3 is made up of 13 amino acids. The V gene lost 1 base and the J gene lost 1 base, with 7 bases spanning the gap. In nucleotides, the CDR3 is TGCAGCGTTGAAGGGGCACGTAACTATGGCTACACCTTC. It is translated as CSVEGARNYGYTF.

V is TRBV2 and J is TRBJ2-5; possibly TRBD1 or TRBD2 for D (5 bases each). V lost 7 bases and J 3 bases, leaving 15 bases between the germline ends. There are 14 residues in the CDR3. Germline CDR1 SNHLY, CDR2 FYNNEI. Here the CDR3 DNA reads TGTGCCAGCAAACCGGGACGCAGGGAAGAGACCCAGTACTTC. Translated: CASKPGRREETQYF.

This clonotype has just a few counts. The rearrangement links TRBV3-1 to TRBJ2-1; 9 nucleotides agree with TRBD1. This CDR3 has 16 amino acids. Unmatched junction bases numbered 13, after V lost 6 bases and J lost 7 bases. Germline-derived CDR1 and CDR2 are LGHDT and YNNKEL (reference sequence). The CDR3 DNA sequence: TGTGCCAGCAGTCAGCCTCGACAGGGGGTGGCTAATGAGCAGTTCTTC. Its protein product is CASSQPRQGVANEQFF.

This rearrangement joins TRBV5-1 to TRBJ2-1, with D perhaps TRBD2 (5 bases). Germline CDR1 is SGHRS and CDR2 is YFSETQ. The V gene lost 1 base and the J gene lost 0 bases, with 14 bases spanning the gap. This CDR3 has 17 amino acids. The CDR3 DNA is TGCGCCAGCAGCTTGACCCCTAGCCGGAGCTCCTACAATGAGCAGTTCTTC. Translation: CASSLTPSRSSYNEQFF.

This chain joins TRBV28 and TRBJ1-2, with D possibly being TRBD1 (6 bases). CDR1 and CDR2 from the germline V gene are MDHEN and SYDVKM. V lost 3 bases and J lost 7, with 18 bases in between. The CDR3 is 15 residues long. DNA for the CDR3: TGTGCCAGCAGTTTCGGGGGGCCTTCTTTCGGTGGCTACACCTTC. Its translation: CASSFGGPSFGGYTF.

This chain connects TRBV10-3 to TRBJ2-1; 10 bases line up with TRBD1. The germline CDR1 and CDR2 sequences are ENHRY and SYGVKD. V was clipped by 6 bases and J by 3 bases; unmatched bases: 5. This CDR3 contains 15 residues. The CDR3 sequence is CAISAGTGDYNEQFF. In DNA, the CDR3 is TGTGCCATCAGCGCCGGGACAGGGGACTACAATGAGCAGTTCTTC.

The chain employs TRBV7-2 and TRBJ2-1, with D perhaps TRBD1 or TRBD2 (5 bases each). This CDR3 contains 13 residues. Per germline, CDR1 SGHTA and CDR2 FQGNSA. The ends were cut back, 1 base at V and 10 bases at J, with 11 bases in the middle. The CDR3 reads CASSLVSRDEQFF. CDR3 nucleotides: TGTGCCAGCAGCTTAGTGAGCCGGGACGAGCAGTTCTTC.

This clonotype was seen repeatedly, ten times or more. This rearrangement joins TRBV7-2 to TRBJ2-3; TRBD1 aligns across 7 bases. The V gene's germline CDR1 is SGHTA and CDR2 FQGNSA. The CDR3 runs to 14 residues. V shed 6 bases, J shed 4 bases, and the junction held 7 bases outside the gene matches. CDR3 in amino acids: CASSSRQGPDTQYF. The CDR3 nucleotides are TGTGCCAGCAGTTCCAGACAGGGTCCAGATACGCAGTATTTT.

In this sample, this clonotype turned up a few times. The chain links TRBV20-1 to TRBJ2-7; 13 bases line up with TRBD2. Germline CDR1 and CDR2: DFQATT and SNEGSKA (reference sequence). The CDR3 extends over 15 amino acids. The V and J ends lost 0 bases and 1 base, in that order; junction bases with no gene match: 0. CDR3 DNA: TGCAGTGCTAGAGAACTAGCGGGGGGGTCCTACGAGCAGTACTTC. This sequence encodes CSARELAGGSYEQYF.

Note on this clonotype: One end of the junction fails to match germline, which may point to a read error. The rearrangement joins TRBV12-3 or TRBV12-4 to TRBJ2-1; TRBD1 matches at 9 bases. This CDR3 region has 16 residues. For the CDR3, the DNA is TGTGCCAGCAGTTTAGGCGGGACAGGGCGGAGCAATGAGCGGTTCTTC. This codes for CASSLGGTGRSNERFF.

The chain recombines TRBV20-1 with TRBJ2-4, with 14 bases aligning to TRBD2. The ends lost 0 bases at V and 3 bases at J; junction bases unmatched: 16. CDR3 length: 21 amino acids. The germline gives CDR1 DFQATT, CDR2 SNEGSKA (reference sequence). The CDR3 DNA follows: TGCAGTGCTAGAGATTGGGACCAAACCGGGACTAGCGGGGGAAACAAAAACATTCAGTACTTC. Translated: CSARDWDQTGTSGGNKNIQYF.

The chain is built from TRBV6-1 and TRBJ2-3, with D possibly being TRBD2 (6 bases). Trimming removed 11 bases at V and 0 bases at J, with 15 bases between. The CDR3 totals 14 residues. CDR1 and CDR2 (germline): MNHNS, SASEGT. Here the CDR3 DNA reads TGTGCCGGGGGGTCCGGCCCTAGCACAGATACGCAGTATTTT. The encoded protein is CAGGSGPSTDTQYF.

This chain links TRBV20-1 with TRBJ2-5, with a weak D call TRBD2 (5 bases). Germline loops: CDR1 DFQATT, CDR2 SNEGSKA (reference sequence). CDR3 length: 14 amino acids. V lost 5 bases to trimming and J lost 3 bases, with 16 bases between them. The CDR3 coding sequence is TGCAGTGCTTTGACTATCGCGTTAAAAGAGACCCAGTACTTC. It encodes CSALTIALKETQYF.

The V gene is TRBV9, the J gene TRBJ1-2; D gene ambiguous. CDR3 size: 13 residues. Germline values: CDR1 SGDLS, CDR2 YYNGEE. The germline V and J ends were trimmed by 0 bases and 7 bases, with 10 bases remaining between them. The DNA of the CDR3 is TGTGCCAGCAGCGTAGGGGGTATCAGTGGCTACACCTTC. This codes for CASSVGGISGYTF.